The 19 T cell receptor beta chains listed next were all sequenced from one sample in a study of T cell repertoires and Cas9 in healthy adults (dated by TCRdb to the late 2010s). The receptor library was made with the immunoSEQ multiplex PCR assay. TCRdb obtained this table from immuneACCESS and retained in-frame rearrangements with V and J assigned. These tables miss some clones; where compared with another copy, unresolved V genes account for less than half of the shortfall, and the remainder is unexplained. This sample lists more than 20,000 clones; just under 95% were detected once. Clones ranked in the top ten supply approximately 0.77% of the sample. The sample comprised CD4+ effector T cells (CD127+, CD25-, CD137-, CD154-) from PBMCs; culture status not recorded. These TCRs come from a human donor in good health.

This clone was detected a few times. The chain uses TRBV5-3 and TRBJ1-2, with 9 bases matching TRBD1. TRBV5-3 is treated as an ORF (open reading frame) with a function not yet certain. The CDR3 totals 15 residues. J was trimmed by 8 bases and V by 4 bases; bases with no gene match: 12. The CDR3 loop is CARSPRDRVKRGYTF. CDR3 in DNA: TGTGCCAGAAGCCCCCGGGACAGGGTCAAGAGGGGCTACACCTTC.

The chain carries TRBV4-2 and TRBJ2-3; D may be TRBD2 (6 bases). V shed 0 bases and J shed 4 bases, with 14 bases lying between them. CDR3 length: 16 amino acids. In germline, CDR1 is LGHNA, CDR2 YNFKEQ. The CDR3, as DNA: TGTGCCAGCAGCCAAGAACGCGGGATAGGGCCAGATACGCAGTATTTT. As protein: CASSQERGIGPDTQYF.

The chain joins TRBV28 to TRBJ1-1, with D unresolved. This CDR3 comprises 15 residues. Trimming pared 7 bases from V and 4 bases from J, leaving 19 bases between. Germline values: CDR1 MDHEN, CDR2 SYDVKM. The CDR3 region is CASISEGRLRTEAFF. The CDR3 region has the DNA TGTGCCAGCATTTCTGAAGGACGGCTGCGCACTGAAGCTTTCTTT.

V gene TRBV18 combines with J gene TRBJ1-5; D gene uncertain. V was shortened by 1 base and J by 5 bases, with 15 bases between the two germline ends. The CDR3 is 16 residues long. Germline V lookup: CDR1 KGHSH, CDR2 LQKENI. CDR3 sequence: CASSPLPGPQDQPQHF. CDR3 DNA sequence: TGTGCCAGCTCACCACTCCCCGGGCCGCAGGATCAGCCCCAGCATTTT.

The gene calls are TRBV6-1 and TRBJ2-5; D perhaps matches TRBD1 (6 bases). This CDR3 region has 13 residues. Trimming took off 6 bases at V and 9 bases at J, with 17 bases between the two ends. CDR1 and CDR2 from the germline V gene are MNHNS and SASEGT. CDR3 sequence reads: CASRDTGPEAQYF. Written as DNA, the CDR3 is TGTGCCAGCAGGGACACAGGGCCGGAGGCCCAGTACTTC.

The chain recombines TRBV19 with TRBJ1-1; D might be TRBD1 (5 bases). This CDR3 region has 15 residues. The germline V gene has CDR1 LNHDA and CDR2 SQIVND (reference sequence). With 7 bases removed from V and 1 base from J, the gap between germline ends came to 16 bases. The CDR3 is CASTSPGGSNTEAFF. The CDR3 region has the DNA TGTGCCAGTACCAGTCCGGGGGGTTCGAACACTGAAGCTTTCTTT.

The chain uses TRBV5-8 and TRBJ1-6, with TRBD1 matching over 12 bases. This CDR3 is 19 amino acids long. J lost 2 bases, V lost 3 bases, and 9 bases had no gene match. Germline V lookup: CDR1 SGHTS, CDR2 YDEGEE. CDR3 DNA: TGTGCCAGCAGCTCCGCACCGGGACAGGGGGCACCCTATAATTCACCCCTCCACTTT. This sequence encodes CASSSAPGQGAPYNSPLHF.

The V gene is TRBV4-2, the J gene TRBJ1-6, with 9 bases that match TRBD1. J gave up 10 bases and V 4 bases, and 14 bases lay outside the gene matches. Germline V gives CDR1 LGHNA, CDR2 YNFKEQ. There are 17 residues in the CDR3. The CDR3 DNA is TGTGCCAGCAGCCTGCGACAGGGGGGGGGCTCGGGATCACCCCTCCACTTT. As protein: CASSLRQGGGSGSPLHF.

The chain is built from TRBV7-3 and TRBJ2-7; no firm D call. CDR3 length: 14 residues. Between the trimmed V and J ends, which lost 3 bases and 6 bases, there was a span of 15 bases. Germline V lookup: CDR1 SGHTA, CDR2 FQGTGA. CDR3 coding DNA: TGTGCCAGCAGCTTTTCCATCGCGGCTGCCGAGCAGTACGTC. Protein: CASSFSIAAAEQYV.

The chain recombines TRBV4-3 with TRBJ2-7, with 9 bases aligning to TRBD2. V shed 1 base, J shed 4 bases, and the junction held 5 bases outside the gene matches. Germline V gene lookup returns CDR1 LGHNA and CDR2 YSLEER. This CDR3 comprises 15 residues. The CDR3 loop reads CASSQVLAGLYEQYF. The CDR3 DNA reads TGCGCCAGCAGCCAAGTCCTAGCGGGGCTGTACGAGCAGTACTTC.

Only a few counts were recorded for this clone. The chain combines TRBV6-4 with TRBJ2-2; D tentatively fits TRBD1 or TRBD2 (5 bases each). The V end was cut by 0 bases, the J end by 4 bases, with 9 bases between. The CDR3 consists of 15 residues. CDR1 is MRHNA and CDR2 is SNTAGT in the germline V gene. DNA of the CDR3: TGTGCCAGCAGTGACTCCCAGGGACCCACCGGGGAGCTGTTTTTT. Its protein product is CASSDSQGPTGELFF.

The chain has TRBV18 and TRBJ2-7; no reliable D call. The V end lost 0 bases, the J end lost 6 bases, and 12 bases lay between the germline ends. The CDR3 is 14 amino acids. Germline V CDR1 and CDR2: KGHSH, LQKENI. CDR3 coding DNA: TGTGCCAGCTCACCACCAAAAGGAGTTGGCGAGCAGTACTTC. Translating gives CASSPPKGVGEQYF.

This sequence joins TRBV7-2 and TRBJ2-1; a weak D match, TRBD2 (5 bases). CDR1 and CDR2 from the germline V gene are SGHTA and FQGNSA. The CDR3 spans 13 residues. Trimming took 5 bases from V and 9 from J, leaving 14 bases between them. The CDR3 bases are TGTGCCAGCAGCGTGGCTCCAAGCGGTGAGCAGTTCTTC. As protein: CASSVAPSGEQFF.

The chain links TRBV7-3 to TRBJ1-1; D uncertain. Germline V gives CDR1 SGHTA, CDR2 FQGTGA. The CDR3 loop spans 13 amino acids. The V gene lost 6 bases and the J gene lost 3 bases, with 11 bases spanning the gap. The CDR3 coding sequence is TGTGCCAGCAGTACGTGGAGGGACACTGAAGCTTTCTTT. It encodes CASSTWRDTEAFF.

This clone was detected only a few times. This rearrangement joins TRBV10-3 to TRBJ2-5, with D perhaps given as TRBD1 or TRBD2 (5 bases each). V shed 10 bases and J shed 2 bases, with 14 bases lying between them. Germline V gene lookup returns CDR1 ENHRY and CDR2 SYGVKD. This CDR3 is built from 13 residues. This CDR3 is CATGAQLQETQYF. DNA for the CDR3: TGTGCCACCGGGGCTCAGCTACAAGAGACCCAGTACTTC.

V gene TRBV7-2 combines with J gene TRBJ2-7; 12 nucleotides line up with TRBD1. The CDR3 extends over 15 amino acids. The germline V gene has CDR1 SGHTA and CDR2 FQGNSA. V lost 1 base to trimming and J lost 6 bases; unmatched junction nucleotides: 4. Written as DNA, the CDR3 is TGTGCCAGCAGCTTAGTTGGGACAGGGGGCGTCGAGCAGTACTTC. Its translation is CASSLVGTGGVEQYF.

The chain uses TRBV10-3 and TRBJ2-2; 9 bases fit TRBD1. CDR3 length: 16 residues. The germline V gene has CDR1 ENHRY and CDR2 SYGVKD. The V segment lost 8 bases and the J segment 4 bases; nucleotides outside the gene matches: 11. CDR3 loop: CAIGTGSLSGTGELFF. The CDR3, as DNA: TGTGCCATCGGGACAGGGTCCTTGAGCGGCACCGGGGAGCTGTTTTTT.

The CDR3 nucleotides read TGTGCCATCAGCCAAAGGGAGGGCACCGGGGAGCTGTTTTTT. Its protein is CAISQREGTGELFF. The V and J genes are TRBV10-3 and TRBJ2-2; 7 bases map to TRBD2. CDR3 length: 14 amino acids. Per the germline V gene, CDR1 is ENHRY and CDR2 is SYGVKD. After removal of 6 bases from V and 4 bases from J, the junction contained 5 bases not matched to a gene.

A remark on this clone: Other DNA sequences of this sample code for an identical CDR3. The chain has TRBV9 and TRBJ2-2, with D tentatively TRBD1 or TRBD2 (5 bases each). Trimming stripped 5 bases from V and 4 bases from J, with 15 bases between. The length of the CDR3 is 15 residues. Germline CDR1 and CDR2: SGDLS and YYNGEE. In nucleotides, the CDR3 is TGTGCCAGCAGTGTTGATGGGACCGCCACCGGGGAGCTGTTTTTT. Translation gives CASSVDGTATGELFF. The full variable domain, in which reference TRBV9 and TRBJ2-2 provide the parts outside the CDR3, is DSGVTQTPKHLITATGQRVTLRCSPRSGDLSVYWYQQSLDQGLQFLIQYYNGEERAKGNILERFSAQQFPDLHSELNLSSLELGDSALYFCASSVDGTATGELFFGEGSRLTVL.